Sequencing of this T cell receptor (beta chain) was carried out in a study of blood T cells in healthy people across ages. The CDR3 is 13 amino acids. Trimming pared 7 bases from V and 1 base from J, leaving 10 bases between. Using a J-beta primer mix together with a sample-barcoded 5' primer, a second PCR was run for roughly 7 to 12 cycles. TCRdb reprocessed the 5' RACE reads via MiXCR and lists one record per CDR3 protein. The sample holds roughly 800,000 distinct CDR3 sequences, around 24% seen once. These records were also assigned to another study, of T cells of mothers and their children.

Sequencing was carried out using blood. V is TRBV12-3 or TRBV12-4 and J is TRBJ1-1; D gene unclear. The TCR comes from a boy younger than 18 in good health. In nucleotides, the CDR3 is TGTGCCAGCAATCCGCAGGAGAACACTGAAGCTTTCTTT. Translation: CASNPQENTEAFF.